This TCR beta chain is from a study of human versus mouse CDR3 diversity and MHC coevolution. Study-level findings and limits: In humans, T-cell selection involved several MHC II alleles.

The CDR3 totals 16 residues. The V gene lost 0 bases and the J gene lost 1 base, with 13 bases spanning the gap. Germline V CDR1 and CDR2: MNHEY, SMNVEV (reference sequence). To note about this clone: Its antigen is still unknown.

Using immunoSEQ multiplex PCR, the repertoire was profiled, and TCRdb retains in-frame clones only, with some absent. The sample has tens of thousands of clones, 94% seen once. This TCR derives from a person between 55 and 69 years old in good health. Sequenced material: naive CD4+ T cells from blood. Subset meaning: CD45RO-negative CD62L-positive naive CD4 T cells. V usage is TRBV27 and J usage is TRBJ2-7; D call uncertain. The CDR3 region is CASSLSIRGSSYEQYF. The CDR3 DNA reads as TGTGCCAGCAGTTTATCGATAAGAGGCAGTTCCTACGAGCAGTACTTC.